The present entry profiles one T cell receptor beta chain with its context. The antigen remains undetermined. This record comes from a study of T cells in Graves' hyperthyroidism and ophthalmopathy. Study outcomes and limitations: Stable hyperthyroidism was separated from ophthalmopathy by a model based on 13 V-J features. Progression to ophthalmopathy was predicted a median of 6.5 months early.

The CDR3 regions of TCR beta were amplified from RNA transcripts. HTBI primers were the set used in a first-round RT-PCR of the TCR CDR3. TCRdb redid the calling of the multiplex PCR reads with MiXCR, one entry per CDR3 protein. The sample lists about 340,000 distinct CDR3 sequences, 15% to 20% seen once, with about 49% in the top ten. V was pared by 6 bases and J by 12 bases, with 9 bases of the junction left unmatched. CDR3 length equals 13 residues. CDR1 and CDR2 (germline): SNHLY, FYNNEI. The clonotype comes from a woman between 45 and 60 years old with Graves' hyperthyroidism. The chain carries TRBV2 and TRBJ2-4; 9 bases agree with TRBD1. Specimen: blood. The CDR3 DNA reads TGTGCCAGCAGCATGGGACAGGGAGTCGGTCAGTACTTC. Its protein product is CASSMGQGVGQYF.